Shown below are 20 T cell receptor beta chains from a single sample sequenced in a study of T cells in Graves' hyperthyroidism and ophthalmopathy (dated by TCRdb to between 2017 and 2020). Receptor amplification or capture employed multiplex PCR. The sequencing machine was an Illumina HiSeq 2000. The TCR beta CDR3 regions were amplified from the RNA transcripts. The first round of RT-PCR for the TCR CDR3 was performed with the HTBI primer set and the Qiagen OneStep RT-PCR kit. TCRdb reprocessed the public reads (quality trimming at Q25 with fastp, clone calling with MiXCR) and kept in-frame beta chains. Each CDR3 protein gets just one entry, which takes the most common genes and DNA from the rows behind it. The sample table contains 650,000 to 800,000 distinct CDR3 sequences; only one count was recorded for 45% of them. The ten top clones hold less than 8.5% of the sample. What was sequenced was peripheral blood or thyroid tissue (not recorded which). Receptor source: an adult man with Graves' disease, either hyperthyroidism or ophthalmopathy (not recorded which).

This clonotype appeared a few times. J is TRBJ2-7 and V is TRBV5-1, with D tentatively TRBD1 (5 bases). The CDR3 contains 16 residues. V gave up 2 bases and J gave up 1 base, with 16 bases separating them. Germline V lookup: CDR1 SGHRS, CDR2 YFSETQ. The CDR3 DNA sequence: TGCGCCAGCAGCTTATTACCGACAGATACTTCCTACGAGCAGTACTTC. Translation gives CASSLLPTDTSYEQYF.

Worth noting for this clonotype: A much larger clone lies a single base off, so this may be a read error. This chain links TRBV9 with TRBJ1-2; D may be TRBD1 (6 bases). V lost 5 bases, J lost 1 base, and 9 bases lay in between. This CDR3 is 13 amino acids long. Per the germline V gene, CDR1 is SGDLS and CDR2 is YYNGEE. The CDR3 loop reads CASRDSLNYGYTF. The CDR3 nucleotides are TGTGCCAGCAGGGACAGTCTTAACTATGGCTACACCTTC.

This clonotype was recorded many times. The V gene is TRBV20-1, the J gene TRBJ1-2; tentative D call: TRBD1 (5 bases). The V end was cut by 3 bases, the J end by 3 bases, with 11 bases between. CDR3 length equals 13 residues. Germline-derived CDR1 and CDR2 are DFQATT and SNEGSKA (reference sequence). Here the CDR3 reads CSARMDIDYGYTF. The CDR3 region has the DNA TGCAGTGCTAGGATGGACATCGACTATGGCTACACCTTC.

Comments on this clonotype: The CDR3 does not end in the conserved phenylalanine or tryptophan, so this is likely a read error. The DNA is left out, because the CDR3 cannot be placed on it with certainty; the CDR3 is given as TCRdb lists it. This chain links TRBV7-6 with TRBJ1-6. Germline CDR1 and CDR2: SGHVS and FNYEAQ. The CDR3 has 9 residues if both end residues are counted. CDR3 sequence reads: CASRPHHNY.

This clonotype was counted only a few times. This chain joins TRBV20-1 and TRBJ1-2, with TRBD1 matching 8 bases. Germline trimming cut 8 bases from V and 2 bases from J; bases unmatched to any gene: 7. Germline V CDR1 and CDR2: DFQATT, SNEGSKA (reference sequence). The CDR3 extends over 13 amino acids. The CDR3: CSIHRGLNYGYTF. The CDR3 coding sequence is TGCAGTATTCACAGGGGGTTAAACTATGGCTACACCTTC.

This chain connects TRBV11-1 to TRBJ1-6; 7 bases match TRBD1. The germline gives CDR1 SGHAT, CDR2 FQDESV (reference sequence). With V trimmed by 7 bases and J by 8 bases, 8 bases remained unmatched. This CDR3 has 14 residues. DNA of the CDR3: TGTGCCAGCACCCGGACAGGCGGAGATTCACCCCTCCACTTT. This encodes CASTRTGGDSPLHF.

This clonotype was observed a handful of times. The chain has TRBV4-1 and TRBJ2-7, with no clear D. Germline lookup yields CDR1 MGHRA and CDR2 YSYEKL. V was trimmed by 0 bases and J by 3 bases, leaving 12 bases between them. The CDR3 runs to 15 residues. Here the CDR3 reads CASSQDSWRGYEQYF. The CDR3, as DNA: TGCGCCAGCAGCCAAGATTCCTGGAGAGGCTACGAGCAGTACTTC.

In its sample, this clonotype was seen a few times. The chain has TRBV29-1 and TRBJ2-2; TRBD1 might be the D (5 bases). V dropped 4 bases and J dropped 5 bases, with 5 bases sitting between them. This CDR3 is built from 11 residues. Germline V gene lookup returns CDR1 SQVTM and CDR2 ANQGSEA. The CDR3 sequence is CSVGTTGELFF. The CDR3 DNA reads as TGCAGCGTTGGGACAACCGGGGAGCTGTTTTTT.

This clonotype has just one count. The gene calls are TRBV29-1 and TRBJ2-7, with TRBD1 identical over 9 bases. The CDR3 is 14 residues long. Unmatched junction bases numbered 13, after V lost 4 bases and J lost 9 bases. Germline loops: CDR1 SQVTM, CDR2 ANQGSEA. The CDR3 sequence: CSVGLGTGRYGQYF. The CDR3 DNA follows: TGCAGCGTTGGCCTCGGGACAGGGAGGTATGGGCAGTACTTC.

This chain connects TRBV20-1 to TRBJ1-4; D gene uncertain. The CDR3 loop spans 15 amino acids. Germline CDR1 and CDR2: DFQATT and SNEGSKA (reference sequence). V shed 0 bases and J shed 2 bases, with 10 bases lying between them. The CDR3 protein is CSARDGSRTNEKLFF. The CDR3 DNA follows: TGCAGTGCTAGAGATGGATCACGGACTAATGAAAAACTGTTTTTT.

The CDR3 coding sequence is TGTGCCATCAGTAAGGGAACAGATACGCAGTATTTT. Its translation is CAISKGTDTQYF. The chain is built from TRBV10-3 and TRBJ2-3; D remains unclear. The germline V gene encodes CDR1 ENHRY and CDR2 SYGVKD. V lost 5 bases and J 3 bases, leaving 6 bases between the germline ends. This CDR3 comprises 12 residues.

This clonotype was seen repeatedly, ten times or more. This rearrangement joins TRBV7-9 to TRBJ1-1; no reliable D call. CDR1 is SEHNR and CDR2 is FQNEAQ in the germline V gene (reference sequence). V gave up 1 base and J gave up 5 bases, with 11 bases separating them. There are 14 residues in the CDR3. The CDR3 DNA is TGTGCCAGCAGCTTAGGAACCTTAAGGACTGAAGCTTTCTTT. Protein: CASSLGTLRTEAFF.

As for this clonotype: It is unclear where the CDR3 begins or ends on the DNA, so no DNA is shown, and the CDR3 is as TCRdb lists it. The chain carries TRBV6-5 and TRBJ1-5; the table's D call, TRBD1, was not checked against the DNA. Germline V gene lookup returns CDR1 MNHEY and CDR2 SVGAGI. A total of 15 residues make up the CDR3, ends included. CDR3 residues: CASSSSGQTNQPQHF.

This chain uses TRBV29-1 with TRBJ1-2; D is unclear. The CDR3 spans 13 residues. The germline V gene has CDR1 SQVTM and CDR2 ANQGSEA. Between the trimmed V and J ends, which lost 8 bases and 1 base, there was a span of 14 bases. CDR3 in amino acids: CSLDGSYNYGYTF. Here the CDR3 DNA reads TGCAGCTTGGACGGTAGCTATAACTATGGCTACACCTTC.

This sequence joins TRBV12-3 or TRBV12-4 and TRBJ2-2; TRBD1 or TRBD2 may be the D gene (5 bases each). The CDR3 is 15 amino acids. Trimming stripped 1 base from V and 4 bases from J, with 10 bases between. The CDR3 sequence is CASSLDGAGTGELFF. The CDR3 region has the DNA TGTGCCAGCAGTTTAGATGGGGCGGGCACCGGGGAGCTGTTTTTT.

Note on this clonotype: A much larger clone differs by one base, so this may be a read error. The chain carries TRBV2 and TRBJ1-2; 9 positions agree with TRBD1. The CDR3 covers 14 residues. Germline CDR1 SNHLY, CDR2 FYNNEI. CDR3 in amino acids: CTSSRGQGFGGYTF. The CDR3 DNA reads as TGTACCAGCAGCCGGGGACAGGGCTTCGGTGGCTACACCTTC.

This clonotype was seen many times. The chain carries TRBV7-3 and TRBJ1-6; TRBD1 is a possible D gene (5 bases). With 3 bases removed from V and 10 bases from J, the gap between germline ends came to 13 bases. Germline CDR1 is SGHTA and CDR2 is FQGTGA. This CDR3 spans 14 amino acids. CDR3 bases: TGTGCCAGCAGCTTGGGTCGGGGGAACTCACCCCTCCACTTT. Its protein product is CASSLGRGNSPLHF.

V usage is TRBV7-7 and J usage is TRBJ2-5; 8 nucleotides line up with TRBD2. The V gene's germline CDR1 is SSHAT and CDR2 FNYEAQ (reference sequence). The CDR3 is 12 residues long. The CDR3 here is CASAGGWETQYF. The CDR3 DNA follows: TGTGCTAGTGCGGGAGGCTGGGAGACCCAGTACTTC.

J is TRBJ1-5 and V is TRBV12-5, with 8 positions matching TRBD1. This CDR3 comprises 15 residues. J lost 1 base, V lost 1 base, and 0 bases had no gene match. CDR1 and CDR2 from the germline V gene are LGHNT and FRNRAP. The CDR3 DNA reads TGTGCTAGTGGTTTGGGACAGGGGAGCAATCAGCCCCAGCATTTT. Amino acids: CASGLGQGSNQPQHF.

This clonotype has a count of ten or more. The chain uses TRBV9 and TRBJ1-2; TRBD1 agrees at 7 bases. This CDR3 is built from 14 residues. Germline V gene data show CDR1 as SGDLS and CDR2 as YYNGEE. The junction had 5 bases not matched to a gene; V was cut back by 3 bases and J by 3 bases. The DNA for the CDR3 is TGTGCCAGCAGCGCCGAGGACAGGCACTATGGCTACACCTTC. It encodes CASSAEDRHYGYTF.